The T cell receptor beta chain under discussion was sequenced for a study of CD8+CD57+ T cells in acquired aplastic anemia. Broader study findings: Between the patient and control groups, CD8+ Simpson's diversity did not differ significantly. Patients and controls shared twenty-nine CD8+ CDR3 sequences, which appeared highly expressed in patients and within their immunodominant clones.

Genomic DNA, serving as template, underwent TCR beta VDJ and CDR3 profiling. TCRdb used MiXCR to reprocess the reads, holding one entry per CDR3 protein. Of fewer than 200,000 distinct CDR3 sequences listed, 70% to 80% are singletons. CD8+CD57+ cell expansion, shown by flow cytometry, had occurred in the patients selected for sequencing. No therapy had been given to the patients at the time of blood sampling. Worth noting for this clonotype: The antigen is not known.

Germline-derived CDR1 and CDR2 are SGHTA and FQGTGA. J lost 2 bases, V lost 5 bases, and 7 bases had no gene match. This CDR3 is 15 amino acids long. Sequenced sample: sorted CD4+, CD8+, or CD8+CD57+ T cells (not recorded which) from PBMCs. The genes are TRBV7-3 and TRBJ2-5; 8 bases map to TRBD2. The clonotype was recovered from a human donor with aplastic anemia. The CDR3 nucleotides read TGTGCCAGCAGCAAAATAGCGGGGCCTCAAGAGACCCAGTACTTC. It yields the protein CASSKIAGPQETQYF.